The sample holds one count of the clone carrying this T cell receptor beta chain. This sample was included in a study of blood T cells in healthy people across ages. Primers used in a second PCR of about 6 to 11 cycles were a sample-barcoded 5' primer and a J-beta primer mix. In TCRdb, the 5' RACE reads were re-called with MiXCR into one record per CDR3 protein. Seen here are about 680,000 distinct CDR3 sequences, approximately 49% observed once, and the top ten hold 30% to 40%. Germline CDR1 is SEHNR and CDR2 is FQNEAQ (reference sequence). V lost 3 bases, J lost 5 bases, and 13 bases lay in between. The length of the CDR3 is 15 residues.

The specimen sequenced was blood. The sequence was collected from a woman in her fifties or sixties in good health. The chain is built from TRBV7-9 and TRBJ1-4; TRBD1 is a possible D gene (5 bases). CDR3 in DNA: TGTGCCAGCAGCTTGGGGACGGGCGGAAATGAAAAACTGTTTTTT. Translated: CASSLGTGGNEKLFF.